This TCR beta chain comes out of a study of blood T cell repertoires in COVID-19. TCRdb's table, derived via immunoSEQ multiplex PCR, lists solely in-frame clones and lacks some. Here the sample spans around 300,000 clones, approximately 87% being singletons. The CDR3 loop spans 13 amino acids. Germline V gene sequence: CDR1 SNHLY, CDR2 FYNNEI. Trimming removed 6 bases from V and 9 bases from J; junction bases left unmatched: 7. This sequence originates from a woman in her 30s with COVID-19, enrolled during active disease. Sequencing was performed on peripheral blood. The J gene is TRBJ1-5, the V gene TRBV2, with 8 bases fitting TRBD1. For the CDR3, the DNA is TGTGCCAGCAGCGGACAGGGCACGCGGCCCCAGCATTTT. Protein sequence: CASSGQGTRPQHF. Looking up the rest from reference TRBV2 and TRBJ1-5 gives the full variable domain: EPEVTQTPSHQVTQMGQEVILRCVPISNHLYFYWYRQILGQKVEFLVSFYNNEISEKSEIFDDQFSVERPDGSNFTLKIRSTKLEDSAMYFCASSGQGTRPQHFGDGTRLSIL.